This is a list of T cell receptor beta chains from one sample in a study of blood T cells in healthy people across ages. MiXCR, run by TCRdb on the 5' RACE reads, gives a single entry per CDR3 protein. The sample comprises about 640,000 distinct CDR3 sequences, around three fifths of which are singletons, and 30% to 45% rests with the top ten. The sequenced material came from blood. Every receptor here comes from a man aged 60 to 75 in good health. Both conserved end residues are part of each CDR3. The order of the fields is CDR3 protein, CDR3 DNA, clone size, D gene, V gene, J gene. The D gene is left open where the match is weak. A row's size may be missing; if present it is once, few, many or a size class.

cdr3_aa: CASSPDRVLNTEAFF
cdr3_nt: TGTGCCAGCTCACCCGACAGGGTATTGAACACTGAAGCTTTCTTT
clone_size: -
d_call: TRBD1
v_call: TRBV18
j_call: TRBJ1-1

cdr3_aa: CAMTGSTSGANVLTF
cdr3_nt: TGTGCCATGACAGGGTCCACCTCTGGGGCCAACGTCCTGACTTTC
clone_size: few
d_call: TRBD1
v_call: TRBV10-3
j_call: TRBJ2-6

cdr3_aa: CASSLPRETQYF
cdr3_nt: TGTGCCAGCAGTTTACCCCGGGAGACCCAGTACTTC
clone_size: -
d_call: -
v_call: TRBV12-3/TRBV12-4
j_call: TRBJ2-5

cdr3_aa: CASSLMAGGRHRFF
cdr3_nt: TGTGCCAGCAGCTTAATGGCGGGGGGGCGGCATCGGTTCTTC
clone_size: few
d_call: TRBD2
v_call: TRBV7-8
j_call: TRBJ2-1

cdr3_aa: CSVDGQAYGYTF
cdr3_nt: TGCAGCGTTGACGGACAGGCCTATGGCTACACCTTC
clone_size: -
d_call: TRBD1
v_call: TRBV29-1
j_call: TRBJ1-2

cdr3_aa: CASSLFGLQETQYF
cdr3_nt: TGCGCCAGCAGCTTGTTCGGGCTCCAAGAGACCCAGTACTTC
clone_size: -
d_call: -
v_call: TRBV5-1
j_call: TRBJ2-5

cdr3_aa: CSVVVQGEGNLPQHF
cdr3_nt: TGCAGCGTTGTCGTCCAGGGCGAGGGCAATCTGCCCCAGCATTTT
clone_size: -
d_call: -
v_call: TRBV29-1
j_call: TRBJ1-5

cdr3_aa: CASSRLGARGVWETQYF
cdr3_nt: TGCGCCAGCAGCAGACTTGGTGCGCGGGGAGTTTGGGAGACCCAGTACTTC
clone_size: few
d_call: -
v_call: TRBV4-1
j_call: TRBJ2-5

cdr3_aa: CASSYYSLGSYEQYF
cdr3_nt: TGTGCCAGCAGCTACTATAGCCTAGGGTCCTACGAGCAGTACTTC
clone_size: many
d_call: -
v_call: TRBV7-2
j_call: TRBJ2-7

cdr3_aa: CASSWDHDETQYF
cdr3_nt: TGTGCCAGCAGCTGGGACCATGACGAGACCCAGTACTTC
clone_size: -
d_call: -
v_call: TRBV5-6
j_call: TRBJ2-5

cdr3_aa: CSARDSSGSPYNEQFF
cdr3_nt: TGCAGTGCTAGAGACTCTAGCGGGAGCCCTTACAATGAGCAGTTCTTC
clone_size: few
d_call: TRBD2
v_call: TRBV20-1
j_call: TRBJ2-1

cdr3_aa: CATSLALGTNSEQFF
cdr3_nt: TGTGCCACCTCGCTAGCGCTAGGTACCAACAGTGAGCAGTTCTTC
clone_size: -
d_call: -
v_call: TRBV10-3
j_call: TRBJ2-1

cdr3_aa: CASSPLEGRNTEAFF
cdr3_nt: TGTGCCAGCAGTCCCCTGGAAGGGCGGAACACTGAAGCTTTCTTT
clone_size: few
d_call: -
v_call: TRBV12-3/TRBV12-4
j_call: TRBJ1-1

cdr3_aa: CASSLGKGFNPYEQYF
cdr3_nt: TGTGCCAGCAGTCTCGGTAAGGGGTTCAACCCCTACGAGCAGTACTTC
clone_size: -
d_call: -
v_call: TRBV6-5
j_call: TRBJ2-7

cdr3_aa: CASRTGGTYEQYF
cdr3_nt: TGTGCCAGCAGGACAGGGGGCACCTACGAGCAGTACTTC
clone_size: -
d_call: TRBD1
v_call: TRBV6-2/TRBV6-3
j_call: TRBJ2-7

cdr3_aa: CASSLSPAEETQYF
cdr3_nt: TGTGCCAGCAGTTTGTCCCCGGCGGAAGAGACCCAGTACTTC
clone_size: few
d_call: -
v_call: TRBV12-3/TRBV12-4
j_call: TRBJ2-5

cdr3_aa: CAIGLGQGTDTQYF
cdr3_nt: TGTGCCATCGGCCTCGGACAGGGGACAGATACGCAGTATTTT
clone_size: -
d_call: TRBD1
v_call: TRBV10-3
j_call: TRBJ2-3

cdr3_aa: CASSDPGEGKKNTEAFF
cdr3_nt: TGCGCCAGCAGTGACCCCGGTGAGGGGAAGAAGAACACTGAAGCTTTCTTT
clone_size: -
d_call: -
v_call: TRBV10-1
j_call: TRBJ1-1

cdr3_aa: CASSVGKTAGSTDTQYF
cdr3_nt: TGTGCCAGCAGCGTGGGGAAGACAGCGGGAAGCACAGATACGCAGTATTTT
clone_size: -
d_call: TRBD2
v_call: TRBV9
j_call: TRBJ2-3

cdr3_aa: CATADGRNTEAFF
cdr3_nt: TGTGCCACCGCAGACGGCCGGAACACTGAAGCTTTCTTT
clone_size: few
d_call: -
v_call: TRBV6-6
j_call: TRBJ1-1

cdr3_aa: CASSLVTGEQYF
cdr3_nt: TGTGCCAGCAGCTTAGTCACGGGGGAGCAGTACTTC
clone_size: -
d_call: -
v_call: TRBV7-9
j_call: TRBJ2-5

cdr3_aa: CAIRPGHTGYYGYTF
cdr3_nt: TGTGCCATCAGGCCGGGCCACACCGGATACTATGGCTACACCTTC
clone_size: -
d_call: -
v_call: TRBV10-3
j_call: TRBJ1-2

cdr3_aa: CASSLGGLTNTEAFF
cdr3_nt: TGTGCCAGCAGCTTAGGGGGACTCACGAACACTGAAGCTTTCTTT
clone_size: -
d_call: -
v_call: TRBV7-9
j_call: TRBJ1-1

cdr3_aa: CASSDTGNTGELFF
cdr3_nt: TGTGCCAGCAGTGATACAGGGAACACCGGGGAGCTGTTTTTT
clone_size: -
d_call: -
v_call: TRBV6-1
j_call: TRBJ2-2

cdr3_aa: CASSLFPPGRLGSYNSPLHF
cdr3_nt: TGTGCCAGCAGTTTATTTCCTCCGGGGCGCCTGGGCTCCTATAATTCACCCCTCCACTTT
clone_size: -
d_call: -
v_call: TRBV28
j_call: TRBJ1-6

cdr3_aa: CASSPPAGSEQFF
cdr3_nt: TGCGCCAGCAGCCCTCCCGCGGGGAGTGAGCAGTTCTTC
clone_size: -
d_call: -
v_call: TRBV4-1
j_call: TRBJ2-1

cdr3_aa: CASSSDRPTGELFF
cdr3_nt: TGCGCCAGCAGCTCCGACCGACCCACCGGGGAGCTGTTTTTT
clone_size: once
d_call: -
v_call: TRBV5-1
j_call: TRBJ2-2

cdr3_aa: CASSFQGPHTEAFF
cdr3_nt: TGCGCCAGCAGCTTCCAGGGACCGCACACTGAAGCTTTCTTT
clone_size: -
d_call: -
v_call: TRBV5-1
j_call: TRBJ1-1

cdr3_aa: CASSRRTGKETQYF
cdr3_nt: TGTGCCAGCAGCCGAAGGACAGGGAAAGAGACCCAGTACTTC
clone_size: -
d_call: TRBD1
v_call: TRBV3-1
j_call: TRBJ2-5

cdr3_aa: CASSQSDWGGEQYF
cdr3_nt: TGTGCCAGCAGCCAGTCCGATTGGGGGGGAGAGCAGTACTTC
clone_size: -
d_call: TRBD2
v_call: TRBV3-1
j_call: TRBJ2-7

cdr3_aa: CSAGLGDRVGDEQFF
cdr3_nt: TGCAGCGCGGGGCTTGGGGACAGGGTGGGCGATGAGCAGTTCTTC
clone_size: -
d_call: TRBD1
v_call: TRBV29-1
j_call: TRBJ2-1

cdr3_aa: CASSLVAGGTDTQYF
cdr3_nt: TGTGCCAGCAGCTTAGTGGCGGGGGGCACAGATACGCAGTATTTT
clone_size: -
d_call: TRBD2
v_call: TRBV7-2
j_call: TRBJ2-3

cdr3_aa: CASSLGGPETQYF
cdr3_nt: TGTGCCAGCAGCTTAGGTGGGCCAGAGACCCAGTACTTC
clone_size: many
d_call: -
v_call: TRBV7-2
j_call: TRBJ2-5

cdr3_aa: CSVGLGTDTQYF
cdr3_nt: TGCAGCGTTGGTCTGGGCACAGATACGCAGTATTTT
clone_size: -
d_call: -
v_call: TRBV29-1
j_call: TRBJ2-3